One and the same sample provided the 5 T cell receptor beta chains below, sequenced in a study of T-cell reconstitution after alpha-beta-depleted transplantation in children. A library of TCRbeta sequences, prepared with unique molecular identifiers, was generated. TCRdb reprocessed the PCR reads via MiXCR and lists one record per CDR3 protein. In the table there are approximately 800,000 distinct CDR3 sequences, around 17% of which are singletons. Sequencing used PBMCs, mostly from graft donor cells, obtained 360 days after TCRalphabeta/CD19-depleted stem cell transplant. The origin of the receptors is a male patient younger than 18 who had a stem cell transplant for acute lymphoblastic leukemia, so the T cells may come from the graft donor.

The chain recombines TRBV20-1 with TRBJ1-5; TRBD1 matches at 8 bases. V trimming: 4 bases; J trimming: 0 bases; junction bases outside the gene matches: 8. The CDR3 is 16 residues long. Per germline, CDR1 DFQATT and CDR2 SNEGSKA (reference sequence). CDR3 in DNA: TGCAGTGCTACCTGGACAGGGAAGAGTAGCAATCAGCCCCAGCATTTT. It translates to CSATWTGKSSNQPQHF.

The rearrangement uses TRBV7-9 and TRBJ1-5, with D hard to call. Trimming took off 4 bases at V and 0 bases at J, with 7 bases between the two ends. Germline CDR1 SEHNR, CDR2 FQNEAQ (reference sequence). The CDR3 runs 14 residues. In nucleotides, the CDR3 is TGTGCCAGCAGCTCAGTCCCTAGCAATCAGCCCCAGCATTTT. It codes for CASSSVPSNQPQHF.

V is TRBV5-1 and J is TRBJ2-7, with 9 bases fitting TRBD2. Germline trimming cut 6 bases from V and 5 bases from J; bases unmatched to any gene: 6. Germline V gene data show CDR1 as SGHRS and CDR2 as YFSETQ. The CDR3 extends over 13 amino acids. CDR3 DNA sequence: TGCGCCAGCAAGGCGGGAGGGCTTGACGAGCAGTACTTC. It codes for CASKAGGLDEQYF.

This clonotype was recorded a few times. The V gene is TRBV6-1, the J gene TRBJ1-2, with D unclear. From germline, CDR1 is MNHNS and CDR2 SASEGT. V lost 2 bases to trimming and J lost 3 bases, with 4 bases between them. This CDR3 spans 12 amino acids. The CDR3 coding sequence is TGTGCCAGCAGTGAAATCTACTATGGCTACACCTTC. Residues: CASSEIYYGYTF.

This chain joins TRBV11-3 and TRBJ2-2; the D gene could be TRBD1 or TRBD2 (5 bases each). The CDR3 totals 16 residues. The germline V gene has CDR1 SGHNT and CDR2 YENEEA. Deletions cut 4 bases from V and 5 bases from J, with 17 bases between. CDR3 sequence reads: CASSSGHAGGTGELFF. CDR3 DNA: TGTGCCAGCAGCTCCGGACACGCTGGGGGAACCGGGGAGCTGTTTTTT.